At least ten counts were recorded for the clone carrying this T cell receptor beta chain. The antigen remains undetermined. This CDR3 contains 14 residues. Trimming shortened V by 2 bases and J by 0 bases, and 7 bases separated the two germline ends. A quantitative 5'-RACE method, one with molecular barcodes, was used to make TCR beta libraries. TCRdb redid the calling of the 5' RACE reads with MiXCR, one entry per CDR3 protein. The table has fewer than 350,000 distinct CDR3 sequences, approximately 10% seen once; the top ten hold about a tenth. These data come from a study of CD8 T cells in ankylosing spondylitis. Findings and caveats of the study: A TCR beta motif made of fewer than ten highly homologous variants seemed typical of ankylosing spondylitis blood. A subset of motif variants has previously been described in the synovial fluid and blood of reactive arthritis.

The sequence was obtained from a female donor with ankylosing spondylitis or in good health (not recorded which). Sequencing was performed on blood, either unsorted or a sorted T cell fraction (not recorded which). V and J are TRBV12-3 or TRBV12-4 and TRBJ1-1, with TRBD1 as a possible D gene (5 bases). The CDR3 sequence is CASSLSGLNTEAFF. The CDR3 DNA reads TGTGCCAGCAGTTTATCAGGGTTGAACACTGAAGCTTTCTTT.